Sequencing of this T cell receptor beta chain was carried out in a study of graft-versus-host responses after intestinal transplantation. The overall study: Multivisceral, liver-intestinal, or isolated intestinal transplants were received by the recipients.

Some clones are missing from TCRdb's copy, which holds only in-frame ones; the method was immunoSEQ multiplex PCR. The sample has 45,000 to 50,000 clones; over 85% are singletons. Looked up from germline, CDR1 is SGHNT and CDR2 is YYREEE (reference sequence). The CDR3 spans 19 residues. Trimming stripped 1 base from V and 2 bases from J, with 22 bases between. The sample consisted of PBMCs, taken about 120 weeks after a first intestinal transplant, on the day of a second. The chain carries TRBV5-4 and TRBJ2-1, with D possibly TRBD2 on 7 matching bases. The sequence came from a human patient who received an intestinal transplant, so some T cells may come from the graft donor. The CDR3 DNA follows: TGTGCCAGCAGCTTGATCGGGGGCCCAGCGGGATTGGCCTACAATGAGCAGTTCTTC. Translation gives CASSLIGGPAGLAYNEQFF.